The T cell receptor beta chain described here comes from a study of cytomegalovirus exposure and HLA in healthy donors. V shed 0 bases and J 8 bases; nucleotides not matched to a gene: 5. This CDR3 has 15 residues. Germline V CDR1 and CDR2: SGHDT, YYEEEE. The assay was immunoSEQ multiplex PCR, and TCRdb's table has in-frame clones only and misses some. The sample holds some 140,000 clones, around four fifths seen once. The sample was PBMCs. V and J are TRBV5-6 and TRBJ2-1; 10 bases agree with TRBD1. This sequence was found in a woman in her thirties in good health and CMV-seronegative. CDR3 sequence reads: CASSLATGGRDEQFF. The CDR3 DNA sequence: TGTGCCAGCAGCTTGGCGACAGGGGGCCGGGATGAGCAGTTCTTC.